This T cell receptor (beta chain) is drawn from a study of cytomegalovirus exposure and HLA in healthy donors (dated by TCRdb to about 2017). Regarding the study in general: An earlier analysis of some 550 of the donors reported more than 250 Gb of sequence data and some 100 million unique TCR beta sequences from about 179 million T cells. Among the roughly 400 genotyped donors, around 79% belonged to the genetic ancestry cluster associated with self-reported Caucasian donors. The study aimed to test whether signatures of past pathogen exposure could be identified by cataloging public T cell receptors. In a later analysis, previously published TCR beta repertoires from 666 donors were re-analyzed and high-resolution HLA genotyping was added so that TCR occurrence patterns could be studied. Among about 390 genotyped donors of the cohort, an average of roughly 240,000 unique TCR beta nucleotide sequences were sequenced per donor, approximately 20% of them non-productive. Donor age, sex, ethnicity and CMV serostatus were compiled together with the repertoire data. The number of typed donors differed by locus: about 620-630 for A, B, C, DRB1 and DQB1; roughly 510 for DQA1; 600 to 610 for DPA1; and some 430 for DPB1. Rather than drawing on any new phenotypic data, the later analysis identified candidate immune exposures from TCR beta sequences and the way those sequences occurred across donors. An earlier analysis of several hundred of the donors applied high-throughput TCR beta sequencing to assess whether each TCR beta V gene segment acted as functional or pseudogenic. Every discovery cohort repertoire had been produced on one sequencing platform. Because of strong linkage in the cohort, a few DR-DQ haplotypes were treated as single units for association and clustering. High-throughput TCR immunosequencing, statistical association of individual TCRs with disease status, and machine learning were combined to predict cytomegalovirus infection status. About 310 gigabases of sequencing data and tens of millions of unique TCR sequences were included in an early release covering about 600 HLA-typed donors. A later genetic analysis took genome-wide SNP genotypes for about 55% of the 666 donors and used that subset as a discovery cohort. Both class I and class II loci were covered by HLA typing, at four-digit resolution. The study profiled the T cell repertoires of approximately 700 subjects by immunosequencing and related them to cytomegalovirus serostatus. In addition to the first cohort of 666 subjects, a separate validation cohort of approximately 130 different subjects was used.

Here is what the overall study found, with its caveats: Compared with the roughly 600-donor mean, donors in an Asian-associated ancestry cluster had fewer N-insertions in productive TCRs, according to a later genetic analysis. According to a later analysis, parvovirus B19, influenza, CMV and Epstein-Barr virus appeared linked to several top co-occurrence clusters. Strong co-occurrence of HLA alleles, especially DR and DQ, made assigning TCR associations to individual alleles difficult. While some public TCRs were present in many individuals, most TCR sequences turned up only very rarely across donors. CMV serostatus was the only immune exposure information available for the cohort. According to a later analysis, TCR association rates differed among HLA loci, with DRB1 alleles showing the most associated TCRs and HLA-C alleles showing the fewest. The 87-base-pair reads could not distinguish some IMGT-functional V segments, including TRBV6-2 and TRBV6-3, so those segments were excluded. According to a later analysis, most CMV-associated TCR beta chains appeared to be HLA-restricted, and the HLA associations seemed to be driven largely by CMV exposure. Because HLA typing was missing for some donors at each locus, association tests included only the typed subset. The presence/absence analyses assumed that sequencing depth was roughly uniform across donors, and that assumption may not be true. Linkage disequilibrium might explain the correlated functional status among segregating V segments, but an unknown experimental factor could not be ruled out. Compared with equally common non-associated chains, HLA-associated TCR beta chains in a later analysis were more clonally expanded and had lower generation probabilities. A further reported finding was that TCR beta sequences accurately predicted the HLA-A and HLA-B alleles for most subjects in the first cohort. According to the authors, the approach could potentially be generalized to other disease states and immunological phenotypes. A later analysis associated 16,951 TCR beta sequences with specific HLA alleles at a false discovery rate of 0.05. A cluster of highly shared sequence variants was judged likely to represent a technical artifact of the sequencing pipeline. Because counts were too low, some 17 rarely observed V segments, including chromosome 9 orphons, were excluded from the earlier analysis of around 640 of the donors. In vitro tests confirmed that a few of the cytomegalovirus-associated TCR beta chains recognize cytomegalovirus antigens. In the study, some 160 TCR beta chains were listed as associated with cytomegalovirus. In an earlier analysis of about 540 of the donors, most TCR beta V segments were observed in productive rearrangements about 87% or about 30% of the time, broadly matching IMGT annotations. The classifier was reported to diagnose cytomegalovirus status with high specificity and sensitivity in both the original cohort and the validation cohort. In this cohort, only TCR beta chains were sequenced, and detectable features were limited by the absence of alpha or paired-chain data. A later genetic analysis associated a missense DCLRE1C variant with V-gene and J-gene trimming of TCR beta chains, and an independent cohort replicated the association.

A single count supports this clone. This receptor's antigen is unknown. Base qualities are not at hand, and no much larger clone is one base apart. Trimming takes 5 bases off V and 0 bases off J; junction bases not matched to a gene: 6. CDR3 length: 18 amino acids, cysteine to phenylalanine. CDR3 DNA is the only sequence kept; it has 54 bases, read in frame from the first base. The CDR1 and CDR2 encoded by the germline V gene (reference sequence) are SEHNR and FQNEAQ. The cohort was made up of several hundred healthy bone marrow donors. All cohort members were sampled while nominally healthy, although unrecorded immune exposures were likely present. The donor tested CMV seropositive and was one of the 289 seropositive cohort members. Each donor provided a peripheral blood sample, and peripheral blood mononuclear cells were used for TCR beta sequencing. Genomic DNA extraction from the blood cell samples was performed with the Qiagen DNeasy Blood Extraction Kit.

Preparation of the library involved the immunoSEQ multiplex PCR assay. A mixture of 60 forward primers for TCR Vbeta segments and 13 reverse primers for TCR Jbeta segments was used in the multiplex PCR. The CDR3 region of rearranged TCR beta genes was amplified from genomic DNA by a multiplex PCR assay. The amplified TCR beta libraries were sequenced on the Illumina HiSeq System as 87-base-pair reads. The published analysis was carried out like this. A later analysis counted 75 million to 100 million unique TCR beta chains across the 670 or so repertoires, and roughly 9.9 million of these chains were shared by at least two donors. Raw reads were error-corrected and collapsed into unique sequences with a nearest-neighbor algorithm that merged closely related sequences to remove PCR and sequencing errors. To assign V, D and J gene segments, CDR3 sequences were aligned to IMGT reference sequences. For a sequence to be retained, a match of at least six nucleotides was required to both a V gene segment and a J gene segment. A rearrangement was called productive if the CDR3 had no stop codons and remained in frame with V and J, and every other rearrangement was called non-productive. Following IMGT convention, CDR3 was defined as the stretch from the second conserved V-encoded cysteine up to the conserved J-encoded phenylalanine. The earlier analysis of fewer than 700 of the donors excluded sequences that lacked an unambiguous match to a single V gene segment. In an earlier analysis of a few hundred of the donors, V segments were called functional above 56.7% productive rearrangements and were called segregating when the between-donor standard deviation exceeded 5%. To diagnose cytomegalovirus status from the catalog of TCR beta chain sequences, a statistical classification framework was built. V and J gene assignment, in a later analysis, came from comparing TCR nucleotide sequences with IMGT/GENE-DB human TR gene sequences. The TCRdist pipeline was used in a later analysis to assign CDR3 sequences and most-parsimonious VDJ recombination scenarios. In a later analysis, each TCR beta chain was defined by its CDR3 amino acid sequence together with its V-gene family, and reads lacking a unique V-gene family were excluded. A later analysis removed several hundred highly shared, low-generation-probability nucleotide sequences to deal with suspected cross-contamination and a sequencing artifact. In a later analysis, a clonal expansion index for each public chain was calculated from normalized within-repertoire ranks of inferred template counts. In a later analysis, generation probabilities were computed using a VDJ recombination model fitted to out-of-frame rearrangements, and the results were checked against IGoR. A later analysis scored TCR-TCR, TCR-HLA and TCR-CMV co-occurrence with hypergeometric tests, applying a repertoire-size bias correction to TCR pairs. To estimate false discovery rates, a later analysis permuted the HLA or CMV assignments 20 times. In a later analysis, co-occurring TCRs were grouped with DBSCAN, and TCRdist sequence similarity was added when clustering was performed within HLA-allele-positive subsets. For co-occurrence clustering, repertoires with fewer than 30,000 or more than 120,000 public chains were excluded, along with about five repertoires with anomalous nucleotide sharing. Sourced from immuneACCESS, this table was stored by TCRdb with only in-frame sequences that have V and J called. A share of the clones is absent; for the studies checked, an unresolved V gene accounts for under half, and the remainder has no known explanation. The V and J calls and clone size were taken over from that table, and D and trimming were inferred from the DNA. In this sample the table shows about 50,000 clones, around 82% of which occur a single time. 8.1% of the sample goes to the ten largest clones.

The sequence joins TRBV7-9 to TRBJ2-1, with 14 bases matching TRBD2. The sequenced sample consisted of PBMCs. This clonotype was sampled from a man aged 25-45 years in good health and CMV-seropositive. The nucleotide sequence is given as TGTGCCAGCAGCCGTGGACTAGCGGGGGGAAGCTCCTACAATGAGCAGTTCTTC. This sequence encodes CASSRGLAGGSSYNEQFF.